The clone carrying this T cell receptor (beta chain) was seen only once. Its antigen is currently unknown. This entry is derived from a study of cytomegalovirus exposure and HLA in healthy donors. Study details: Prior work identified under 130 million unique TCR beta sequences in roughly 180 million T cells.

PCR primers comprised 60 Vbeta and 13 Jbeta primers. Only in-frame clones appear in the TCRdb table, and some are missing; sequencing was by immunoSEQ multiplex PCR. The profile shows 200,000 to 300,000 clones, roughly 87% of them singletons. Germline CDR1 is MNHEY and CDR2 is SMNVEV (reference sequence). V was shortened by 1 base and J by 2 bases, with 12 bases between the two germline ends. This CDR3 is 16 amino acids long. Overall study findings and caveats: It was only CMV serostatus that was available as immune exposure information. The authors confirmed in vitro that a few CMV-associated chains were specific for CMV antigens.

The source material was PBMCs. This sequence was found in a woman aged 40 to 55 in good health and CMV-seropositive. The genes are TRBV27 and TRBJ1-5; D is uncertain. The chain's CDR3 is CASSLLAGSGNQPQHF. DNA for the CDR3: TGTGCCAGCAGTTTATTGGCAGGCTCCGGCAATCAGCCCCAGCATTTT.